This T cell receptor (beta chain) was sequenced in a study of blood T cells in healthy people across ages. Points from the study as a whole: The donors' CMV status was not determined, possibly confounding changes in expanded clonotypes.

V gave up 2 bases and J gave up 2 bases, with 6 bases separating them. This CDR3 has 13 amino acids. This clonotype was counted a few times. Its antigen is undetermined. Caucasian, healthy and from Russia, the donors were aged between about 6 and 100. Through a sample-barcoded 5' primer and a J-beta primer mix, a second PCR was run for roughly 6 to 11 cycles. Each CDR3 protein is one row after TCRdb ran MiXCR on the 5' RACE reads. Of about 1.1 million distinct CDR3 sequences in the sample, 35% to 40% are singletons; the top ten hold 13%. The chain joins TRBV12-3 or TRBV12-4 to TRBJ1-2; D remains unclear. The TCR sequence derives from a man younger than 35 in good health. Input material: blood. Written as DNA, the CDR3 is TGTGCCAGCAGTTTAAAGTGGAACTATGGCTACACCTTC. The encoded protein is CASSLKWNYGYTF.